This T cell receptor beta chain was identified during a study of blood T cell repertoires in COVID-19. Turning to the study itself: In each case, the material was cDNA or gDNA derived from T cells, B-cell-depleted T cells, or PBMCs.

Sequencing was performed with immunoSEQ multiplex PCR; in TCRdb, only in-frame clones are kept and a portion is missing. The data hold about 260,000 clones, with 80% to 90% observed a single time. Participant ages covered roughly 18 to 90 years across some 25 US areas. The sequenced sample consisted of PBMCs or T cells enriched from blood (not recorded which). The origin of this receptor is a man aged 50-60 years who had been exposed to COVID-19.

The CDR3 nucleotides read TGTGCCACCAGTGATTTTCCCCAGGACAGGGGGCCTATACGGAGCAATCAGCCCCAGCATTTT. This sequence encodes CATSDFPQDRGPIRSNQPQHF. This chain links TRBV24-1 with TRBJ1-5; 11 positions agree with TRBD1. Germline values: CDR1 KGHDR, CDR2 SFDVKD. The CDR3 loop spans 21 amino acids. V shed 1 base, J shed 1 base, and the junction held 14 bases outside the gene matches.